The 23 T cell receptor beta chains reported below all come from one sample, sequenced in a study of blood T cells in healthy people across ages. Then a second PCR, running roughly 7 to 11 cycles, was carried out with a sample-barcoded 5' primer and a J-beta primer mix. In TCRdb, the 5' RACE reads were re-called with MiXCR into one record per CDR3 protein. Counted here are over 1,500,000 distinct CDR3 sequences, roughly 49% occurring once; the ten biggest clones make up over 2%. Material for sequencing was blood. Source of these receptors: a middle-aged woman in good health.

The V call is TRBV7-6, the J call TRBJ1-1; D is undetermined. The CDR3 is 16 residues long. V lost 2 bases and J 2 bases, leaving 15 bases between the germline ends. Germline assignment: CDR1 SGHVS and CDR2 FNYEAQ. CDR3 sequence: CASSLNLASGNTEAFF. The DNA of the CDR3 is TGTGCCAGCAGCTTAAACCTGGCGTCAGGAAACACTGAAGCTTTCTTT.

The chain recombines TRBV4-1 with TRBJ1-4; no firm D call. The CDR3 spans 13 residues. CDR1 and CDR2 (germline): MGHRA, YSYEKL. Between the trimmed V and J ends, which lost 1 base and 6 bases, there was a span of 6 bases. The CDR3 loop is CASSQASYEKLFF. The CDR3 nucleotides are TGCGCCAGCAGCCAAGCTTCATATGAAAAACTGTTTTTT.

This chain connects TRBV5-1 to TRBJ2-7; D unclear. The CDR3 runs to 14 residues. V was shortened by 4 bases and J by 0 bases, with 11 bases between the two germline ends. CDR1 SGHRS and CDR2 YFSETQ come from the germline V gene. CDR3 in amino acids: CASSVVGNSYEQYF. The CDR3 coding sequence is TGCGCCAGCAGCGTGGTGGGCAACTCCTACGAGCAGTACTTC.

CDR3 nucleotides: TGTGCCAGCAGCAATAGGGGACAGGGCAAAAACATTCAGTACTTC. It translates to CASSNRGQGKNIQYF. The chain couples TRBV3-1 to TRBJ2-4; 9 nucleotides line up with TRBD1. CDR1 is LGHDT, CDR2 YNNKEL, per germline (reference sequence). CDR3 length: 15 amino acids. Trimming at V came to 5 bases and at J to 3 bases, leaving 5 bases not matched to a gene.

This clonotype was seen a handful of times. This chain uses TRBV7-8 with TRBJ2-3, with TRBD1 matching over 8 bases. Germline CDR1 SGHVS, CDR2 FQNEAQ. The V segment lost 4 bases and the J segment 0 bases; nucleotides outside the gene matches: 9. This CDR3 region has 17 residues. CDR3 coding DNA: TGTGCCAGCAGCTCAAGACAGGGGCGACGAAGCACAGATACGCAGTATTTT. Its translation: CASSSRQGRRSTDTQYF.

The V and J genes are TRBV6-2 or TRBV6-3 and TRBJ1-2; possible D gene TRBD1, 5 bases. Trimming stripped 0 bases from V and 0 bases from J, with 8 bases between. The CDR3 loop spans 15 amino acids. Looked up from germline, CDR1 is MNHEY and CDR2 is SVGEGT. CDR3 in amino acids: CASSYSGAANYGYTF. The DNA of the CDR3 is TGTGCCAGCAGTTACTCAGGGGCGGCTAACTATGGCTACACCTTC.

This clonotype was seen more than once but under ten times. At one of its ends the junction is not consistent with the germline gene, which may arise from a read error. The gene calls are TRBV7-9 and TRBJ2-5; TRBD1 agrees at 9 bases. Germline values: CDR1 SEHNR, CDR2 FQNEAQ (reference sequence). This CDR3 spans 14 amino acids. CDR3 region: CASSLRTGDETQYF. The CDR3 DNA follows: TGCGCCAGCAGCCTACGGACAGGGGATGAGACCCAGTACTTC.

The chain is built from TRBV4-2 and TRBJ2-5; 11 positions match TRBD2. The CDR3 runs 19 residues. V lost 1 base to trimming and J lost 1 base; unmatched junction nucleotides: 11. Germline loops: CDR1 LGHNA, CDR2 YNFKEQ. CDR3 amino acids: CASSQGVLAGENTQETQYF. The CDR3 bases are TGTGCCAGCAGCCAAGGCGTACTAGCGGGGGAGAATACCCAAGAGACCCAGTACTTC.

The table lists this clonotype with a few counts. This chain links TRBV7-2 with TRBJ2-3; the match to TRBD2 covers 14 bases. This CDR3 region has 17 residues. V lost 5 bases and J lost 6; bases outside the gene matches: 10. Germline lookup yields CDR1 SGHTA and CDR2 FQGNSA. The CDR3 DNA reads as TGTGCCAGCAGCCCCGGGACTAGCGGGGGAAGTGTGGATACGCAGTATTTT. Protein product: CASSPGTSGGSVDTQYF.

Of note for this clonotype: Mismatch with germline at one junction end may stem from a read error. The V and J genes are TRBV24-1 and TRBJ2-5, with a possible D match to TRBD2 (5 bases). The CDR3 totals 13 residues. The germline gives CDR1 KGHDR, CDR2 SFDVKD. The CDR3 DNA follows: TGTGCCACCGGTGAGGGATTGTACAATGAGCAGTACTTC. Its protein is CATGEGLYNEQYF.

The genes are TRBV15 and TRBJ2-4; the D gene is possibly TRBD1 (6 bases). The J call could be wrong; TRBJ2-7 is a better fit for the DNA end. The CDR3 length is 15 residues. Germline CDR1 reads LNHNV; CDR2 reads YYDKDF (reference sequence). The CDR3 is CATSRPTGTTYEQYF. In DNA, the CDR3 is TGTGCCACCAGCAGGCCAACCGGGACAACCTACGAGCAGTACTTC.

This clonotype was detected a few times. The chain has TRBV20-1 and TRBJ1-6, with unresolved D. Trimming cost V 0 bases and J 0 bases, with 12 bases left between them. CDR1 is DFQATT and CDR2 is SNEGSKA in the germline V gene (reference sequence). The CDR3 has 17 amino acids. CDR3: CSARDRHYSSYNSPLHF. CDR3 in DNA: TGCAGTGCTAGAGATCGGCATTACAGCTCCTATAATTCACCCCTCCACTTT.

V gene TRBV4-2 combines with J gene TRBJ2-3; 8 bases map to TRBD2. Per germline, CDR1 LGHNA and CDR2 YNFKEQ. Trimming removed 0 bases from V and 5 bases from J; junction bases left unmatched: 7. The CDR3 loop spans 16 amino acids. The CDR3 loop reads CASSQDQRAGGDTQYF. The DNA for the CDR3 is TGTGCCAGCAGCCAAGATCAGCGGGCGGGAGGAGATACGCAGTATTTT.

CDR3 sequence: CASRPPGQGLNEQYF. The CDR3 DNA reads as TGTGCCAGCAGACCTCCGGGACAGGGTTTGAATGAGCAGTACTTC. The chain uses TRBV6-2 or TRBV6-3 and TRBJ2-7; 9 bases align to TRBD1. This CDR3 spans 15 amino acids. V shed 6 bases and J 7 bases; nucleotides not matched to a gene: 13. Germline lookup yields CDR1 MNHEY and CDR2 SVGEGT.

In its sample, this clonotype was seen a few times. This chain links TRBV7-9 with TRBJ2-5; perhaps D is TRBD1 or TRBD2 (6 bases each). The CDR3 contains 16 residues. The V gene's germline CDR1 is SEHNR and CDR2 FQNEAQ (reference sequence). V was cut by 0 bases and J by 2 bases, with 13 bases left in between. The CDR3 DNA is TGTGCCAGCAGCTTAGCGGAGGGGGGCCCACAAGAGACCCAGTACTTC. This sequence encodes CASSLAEGGPQETQYF.

V gene TRBV27 combines with J gene TRBJ2-1; 14 bases match TRBD2. CDR3 length: 16 residues. Unmatched junction bases numbered 6, after V lost 1 base and J lost 10 bases. Germline V lookup: CDR1 MNHEY, CDR2 SMNVEV (reference sequence). The CDR3 is CASSLFGTSGGKEQFF. The CDR3 bases are TGTGCCAGCAGTTTATTCGGGACTAGCGGGGGTAAGGAGCAGTTCTTC.

A few counts support this clonotype. The gene calls are TRBV11-1 and TRBJ2-7, with 7 nucleotides matching TRBD1. The CDR3 has 13 amino acids. Germline CDR1 and CDR2: SGHAT and FQDESV (reference sequence). J was trimmed by 12 bases and V by 8 bases; bases with no gene match: 16. In nucleotides, the CDR3 is TGTGCCAGCGCTCGGTCAGGGGGAAACTTCTGGTACTTC. This gives the protein CASARSGGNFWYF.

The chain uses TRBV13 and TRBJ2-1, with D perhaps being TRBD1 or TRBD2 (7 bases each). The CDR3 consists of 17 residues. Per germline, CDR1 PRHDT and CDR2 FYEKMQ (reference sequence). Trimming cost V 6 bases and J 9 bases, with 27 bases left between them. The CDR3 is CASRTRQGRRGTSEQFF. The CDR3 DNA is TGTGCCAGCAGAACGAGACAGGGCCGGCGGGGGACGAGTGAGCAGTTCTTC.

This sequence joins TRBV7-9 and TRBJ2-5; 7 bases fit TRBD1. This CDR3 has 15 amino acids. The germline V gene encodes CDR1 SEHNR and CDR2 FQNEAQ (reference sequence). V lost 5 bases and J lost 5; bases outside the gene matches: 11. Here the CDR3 reads CASSATRQGSETQYF. The CDR3 DNA reads TGTGCCAGCAGCGCCACCCGACAGGGATCGGAGACCCAGTACTTC.

This clonotype was seen a few times. The V gene is TRBV10-3, the J gene TRBJ2-1; the D gene is possibly TRBD2 (5 bases). The CDR3 sequence is 14 residues long. Germline CDR1 ENHRY, CDR2 SYGVKD. V was pared by 4 bases and J by 8 bases, with 15 bases between. The CDR3 DNA reads TGTGCCATCAGTGGGAGGCTAGAGGACGATGAGCAGTTCTTC. Its protein product is CAISGRLEDDEQFF.

CDR3 amino acids: CASSPHSRFYEQYF. The CDR3 region has the DNA TGTGCCAGCAGTCCCCACTCCCGCTTCTACGAGCAGTACTTC. This chain links TRBV27 with TRBJ2-5; no reliable D call. The DNA end favors TRBJ2-7, so the J call may be wrong. This CDR3 comprises 14 residues. The germline CDR1 and CDR2 sequences are MNHEY and SMNVEV (reference sequence).

This clonotype was detected only once. The V gene is TRBV28, the J gene TRBJ2-6; D possibly matches TRBD1 or TRBD2 (5 bases each). The CDR3 covers 15 residues. V dropped 6 bases and J dropped 1 base, with 10 bases sitting between them. Germline CDR1 reads MDHEN; CDR2 reads SYDVKM. CDR3 sequence reads: CASRRDLSGANVLTF. As DNA, the CDR3 is TGTGCCAGCAGACGGGACCTTTCTGGGGCCAACGTCCTGACTTTC.

J is TRBJ2-3 and V is TRBV7-2; D gene unclear. The CDR3 loop spans 15 amino acids. The V end lost 4 bases, the J end lost 4 bases, and 15 bases lay between the germline ends. Germline V gene lookup returns CDR1 SGHTA and CDR2 FQGNSA. The CDR3 DNA reads TGTGCCAGCAGCTATAACCGACAAGAGCCAGATACGCAGTATTTT. Amino acid sequence: CASSYNRQEPDTQYF. Filled out from reference TRBV7-2 and TRBJ2-3, the complete variable domain reads GAGVSQSPSNKVTEKGKDVELRCDPISGHTALYWYRQSLGQGLEFLIYFQGNSAPDKSGLPSDRFSAERTGGSVSTLTIQRTQQEDSAVYLCASSYNRQEPDTQYFGPGTRLTVL.